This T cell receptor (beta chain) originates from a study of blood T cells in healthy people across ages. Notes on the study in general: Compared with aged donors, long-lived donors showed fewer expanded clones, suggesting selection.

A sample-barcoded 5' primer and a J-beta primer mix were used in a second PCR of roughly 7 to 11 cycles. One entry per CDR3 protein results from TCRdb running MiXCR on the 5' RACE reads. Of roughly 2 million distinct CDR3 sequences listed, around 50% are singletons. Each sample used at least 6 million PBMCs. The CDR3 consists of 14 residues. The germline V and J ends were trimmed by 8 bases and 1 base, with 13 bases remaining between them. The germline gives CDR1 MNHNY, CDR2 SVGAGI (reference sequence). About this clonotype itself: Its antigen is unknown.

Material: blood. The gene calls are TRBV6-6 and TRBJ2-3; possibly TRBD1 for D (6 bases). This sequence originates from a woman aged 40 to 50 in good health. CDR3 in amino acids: CASEKTGGTDTQYF. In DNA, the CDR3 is TGTGCCAGCGAAAAGACAGGAGGCACAGATACGCAGTATTTT.